The clone carrying this TCR beta chain was observed a handful of times. The ends were cut back, 4 bases at V and 5 bases at J, with 10 bases in the middle. The germline CDR1 and CDR2 sequences are SGHTS and YDEGEE. The CDR3 covers 13 residues. The data were taken from a study of T cells in Graves' hyperthyroidism and ophthalmopathy. Study-wide context: Before any treatment, at initial diagnosis, peripheral blood was collected.

Authors of the study amplified TCR beta CDR3 regions from RNA transcripts. An initial round of RT-PCR targeting the TCR CDR3 relied on the HTBI primer set. TCRdb independently ran MiXCR on the multiplex PCR reads; one entry per CDR3 protein. The repertoire holds over 700,000 distinct CDR3 sequences, with 18% as singletons. Source material: blood. This TCR was sampled from a woman aged 45-65 years with Graves' hyperthyroidism that later progressed to Graves' ophthalmopathy. The V gene is TRBV5-8, the J gene TRBJ1-5, with D tentatively TRBD1 (5 bases). The CDR3 spells CASSPGRHQPQHF. Written as DNA, the CDR3 is TGTGCCAGCAGCCCGGGACGTCATCAGCCCCAGCATTTT.